Below, 11 T cell receptor beta chains from the same sample are listed, as sequenced in a study of tumor and adjacent non-tumor tissue in lung cancer. No cell sorting was done before RNA was extracted from the tissue. This non-tumor lung sample came from over 3 cm beyond the tumor edge. TCRbeta libraries were built with three rounds of nested PCR, modified from ARM-PCR. MiXCR, applied by TCRdb to the multiplex PCR reads, yields one record per CDR3 protein. The table includes more than 55,000 distinct CDR3 sequences, more than 65% detected once. Specimen: distant non-tumor lung tissue. These receptors all come from a man aged 55 to 70 with non-small cell lung cancer.

A word on this clonotype: One end of the junction does not line up with germline, which may come from a read error. V is TRBV20-1 and J is TRBJ1-1; TRBD1 matches at 7 bases. This CDR3 has 14 residues. From germline, CDR1 is DFQATT and CDR2 SNEGSKA (reference sequence). The CDR3 sequence: CSAREGQAVTETFF. CDR3 coding DNA: TGTAGTGCTAGAGAAGGACAGGCTGTCACTGAAACTTTCTTT.

This clonotype was seen only a few times. The missing conserved phenylalanine or tryptophan at the end of this CDR3 makes a read error likely. It is unclear where the CDR3 begins or ends on the DNA, so no DNA is shown, and the CDR3 is as TCRdb lists it. The chain carries TRBV5-6 and TRBJ1-6; the table's D gene call, TRBD1, was not cross checked with the DNA. CDR1 is SGHDT, CDR2 YYEEEE, per germline. The CDR3 is made up of 15 amino acids, end residues included. The CDR3 protein is CASSLRQGNGSPLHL.

This clonotype was seen a handful of times. Given the absence of the conserved phenylalanine or tryptophan at the CDR3 end, a read error is likely. J is TRBJ2-3 and V is TRBV28; 9 bases are shared with TRBD2. The germline gives CDR1 MDHEN, CDR2 SYDVKM. The CDR3 is made up of 13 amino acids. V was pared by 10 bases and J by 1 base, with 3 bases of the junction left unmatched. CDR3 in amino acids: CANRTSGTDTQYS. CDR3 sequence (DNA): TGTGCCAACAGGACTAGCGGCACAGATACGCAGTATTCT.

Concerning this clonotype: The conserved final phenylalanine or tryptophan is absent from the CDR3, which likely points to a read error. This chain links TRBV2 with TRBJ2-7; possible D gene TRBD1, 6 bases. This CDR3 is 16 amino acids long. Germline V gives CDR1 SNHLY, CDR2 FYNNEI. V lost 0 bases to trimming and J lost 4 bases, with 16 bases between them. CDR3 protein: CASSEAAVIQGYEQYL. The CDR3 region has the DNA TGTGCCAGCAGTGAAGCAGCCGTCATACAGGGATACGAGCAGTACTTG.

Note on this clonotype: Because it lacks the conserved phenylalanine or tryptophan at the end, this CDR3 is likely a read error. The chain employs TRBV6-6 and TRBJ1-1, with 10 bases that match TRBD1. V trimming: 7 bases; J trimming: 5 bases; junction bases outside the gene matches: 7. CDR3 length equals 14 residues. The germline V gene has CDR1 MNHNY and CDR2 SVGAGI (reference sequence). The DNA for the CDR3 is TGTGCCAGCATTGCCCGGACAGGGGGGACTGAAGCTTTCCTT. Translated, it gives CASIARTGGTEAFL.

As for this clonotype: Germline is not matched at one junction end, which may reflect a read error. The rearrangement links TRBV29-1 to TRBJ2-5, with a tentative D call TRBD1 (5 bases). The germline V gene encodes CDR1 SQVTM and CDR2 ANQGSEA. The length of the CDR3 is 13 residues. The CDR3 DNA follows: TGCAGCGTAACAGACAGATACCAAGAGACCCAATACTTC. Translated, it gives CSVTDRYQETQYF.

Remarks on this clonotype: A read error may account for a junction end that differs from germline. V gene TRBV6-2 or TRBV6-3 combines with J gene TRBJ2-1, with 7 bases aligning to TRBD1. The CDR3 is made up of 14 amino acids. Germline CDR1 is MNHEY and CDR2 is SVGEGT. CDR3 nucleotide sequence: TGTGCCAGCATTAGACAGGGATCCTACAATGAGCCGTTCTTC. Its protein is CASIRQGSYNEPFF.

This clonotype was seen repeatedly, ten times or more. The chain is built from TRBV4-1 and TRBJ1-2; a weak D match, TRBD1 (6 bases). The germline gives CDR1 MGHRA, CDR2 YSYEKL. CDR3 size: 16 residues. Trimming removed 0 bases from V and 1 base from J, with 12 bases in between. CDR3 region: CASSQDRTAVNYGYTF. In DNA form, the CDR3 reads TGCGCCAGCAGCCAAGATCGGACAGCCGTTAACTATGGCTACACCTTC.

This clonotype was seen repeatedly, ten times or more. The chain joins TRBV20-1 to TRBJ2-1; 10 nucleotides align to TRBD2. This CDR3 spans 15 amino acids. CDR1 is DFQATT and CDR2 is SNEGSKA in the germline V gene (reference sequence). The J segment lost 4 bases and the V segment lost 5 bases, leaving 8 bases of the junction unmatched. Here the CDR3 reads CSAGSGRGFYNEQFF. DNA of the CDR3: TGCAGTGCTGGAAGCGGGAGGGGCTTTTACAATGAGCAGTTCTTC.

Only one count was recorded for this clonotype. The chain joins TRBV11-3 to TRBJ2-5; D ambiguous. V was shortened by 5 bases and J by 2 bases, with 12 bases between the two germline ends. The CDR3 totals 14 residues. Germline CDR1 is SGHNT and CDR2 is YENEEA. CDR3 coding DNA: TGTGCCAGCAGCATCCTGAAGCGACAAGAGACCCAGTACTTC. Its protein product is CASSILKRQETQYF.

The CDR3 protein is CASSDLQAGGPGEQFF. The CDR3 DNA reads TGCGCCAGCAGCGACTTACAAGCGGGGGGGCCGGGTGAGCAGTTCTTC. The chain is built from TRBV4-1 and TRBJ2-1, with 10 bases matching TRBD2. V dropped 5 bases and J dropped 9; count of bases not matched to a gene: 13. Looked up from germline, CDR1 is MGHRA and CDR2 is YSYEKL. The CDR3 length is 16 residues.